This T cell receptor (beta chain) emerged from a study of cytomegalovirus exposure and HLA in healthy donors. About the research overall: Early release data held roughly 90 million unique TCRs from HLA-typed donors. Overall study findings and caveats: Because they were indistinguishable, some V segments, including TRBV6-2 and TRBV6-3, were excluded. When presence/absence was analysed, sequencing depth was taken to be roughly uniform across donors.

As concerns this clone: Its antigen is as yet unknown.

With V trimmed by 0 bases and J by 4 bases, 5 bases remained unmatched. The CDR3 is made up of 16 amino acids. Germline CDR1 reads SGHVS; CDR2 reads FNYEAQ. Researchers ran the PCR with 60 Vbeta and 13 Jbeta primers. In the authors' workflow: A later analysis counted 65 million to 80 million unique TCR beta chains, around 10 million shared. TCRdb's copy holds only in-frame clones and misses some; the assay was immunoSEQ multiplex PCR. The V and J calls and clone size are taken from that table; D and trimming were inferred from the DNA. The sample records approximately 130,000 clones, about 71% being singletons.

The V call is TRBV7-6, the J call TRBJ2-1, with 8 bases identical to TRBD2. This sequence was found in a woman aged 55 to 70 in good health and CMV-seropositive. Sample: PBMCs. This chain's CDR3 is CASSLAVSGGYNEQFF. In DNA form, the CDR3 reads TGTGCCAGCAGCTTAGCGGTCAGCGGGGGTTACAATGAGCAGTTCTTC.